One and the same sample provided the 21 T cell receptor beta chains below, sequenced in a study of lung T cells in sarcoidosis with Löfgren's syndrome. TCRdb analysed the reads with MiXCR anew, one entry per CDR3 protein. There are more than 50,000 distinct CDR3 sequences in the sample; 21% occur only once, and approximately 2.4% lies in the top ten. Sample: CD4+ T cells from PBMCs. The receptors stem from a human donor with sarcoidosis (Löfgren's syndrome or another form), or a control subject (not recorded which).

This clonotype was observed at least ten times. J is TRBJ1-1 and V is TRBV20-1; tentatively, D is TRBD1 (5 bases). V was clipped by 3 bases and J by 1 base, with 12 bases between them. The CDR3 sequence is 14 residues long. Per germline, CDR1 DFQATT and CDR2 SNEGSKA (reference sequence). The CDR3: CSARDITENTEAFF. CDR3 nucleotides: TGCAGTGCTAGGGACATCACAGAGAACACTGAAGCTTTCTTT.

This clonotype was seen repeatedly, ten times or more. The chain combines TRBV27 with TRBJ2-3; perhaps TRBD1 as D (8 bases). Germline loops: CDR1 MNHEY, CDR2 SMNVEV (reference sequence). Trimming removed 8 bases from V and 5 bases from J, with 17 bases in between. CDR3 length equals 14 residues. The CDR3 bases are TGTGCCAGCGCCCACAGGGGGGGCGAAGATACGCAGTATTTT. As protein: CASAHRGGEDTQYF.

This clonotype came up many times. The chain links TRBV6-1 to TRBJ1-5; 8 bases agree with TRBD1. This CDR3 region has 15 residues. Germline values: CDR1 MNHNS, CDR2 SASEGT. V lost 5 bases and J lost 3; bases outside the gene matches: 6. The CDR3 loop is CASSKDRGPNQPQHF. The CDR3 DNA is TGTGCCAGCAGTAAAGACAGGGGACCCAATCAGCCCCAGCATTTT.

This clonotype was observed many times. V is TRBV20-1 and J is TRBJ1-2; no clear D. Germline V CDR1 and CDR2: DFQATT, SNEGSKA (reference sequence). Deletions cut 3 bases from V and 0 bases from J, with 8 bases between. The CDR3 extends over 13 amino acids. The CDR3 protein is CSASTRANYGYTF. The CDR3 nucleotides are TGCAGTGCTAGCACAAGAGCTAACTATGGCTACACCTTC.

This clonotype was counted at least ten times. The chain couples TRBV28 to TRBJ2-7; D is possibly TRBD1 (6 bases). CDR1 and CDR2 (germline): MDHEN, SYDVKM. Trimming took 5 bases from V and 3 from J, leaving 8 bases between them. This CDR3 has 12 amino acids. As DNA, the CDR3 is TGTGCCAGCAGTACAGGGTTCTACGAGCAGTACGTC. This sequence encodes CASSTGFYEQYV.

The sample holds a few counts of this clonotype. The V gene is TRBV9, the J gene TRBJ2-3, with TRBD2 as a possible D gene (6 bases). The CDR3 has 13 amino acids. The germline CDR1 and CDR2 sequences are SGDLS and YYNGEE. V was pared by 9 bases and J by 0 bases, with 11 bases between. The CDR3 reads CATAAGSTDTQYF. The DNA for the CDR3 is TGTGCCACCGCGGCGGGGAGCACAGATACGCAGTATTTT.

This clonotype showed up many times. The CDR3 loop is CASSEVRTYPNTGELFF. In nucleotides, the CDR3 is TGCGCCAGCAGTGAGGTCAGGACCTACCCGAACACCGGGGAGCTGTTTTTT. V gene TRBV10-2 combines with J gene TRBJ2-2; D unresolved. From germline, CDR1 is WSHSY and CDR2 SAAADI. This CDR3 is 17 amino acids long. The V and J ends lost 2 bases and 0 bases respectively, with 13 bases between them.

This chain joins TRBV2 and TRBJ2-3, with 7 bases identical to TRBD2. V was pared by 5 bases and J by 0 bases, with 8 bases of the junction left unmatched. CDR3 length equals 16 residues. Germline V gives CDR1 SNHLY, CDR2 FYNNEI. CDR3 amino acids: CASSRAGARSTDTQYF. The CDR3 nucleotides are TGTGCCAGCAGTCGGGCGGGAGCTCGTAGCACAGATACGCAGTATTTT.

This clonotype was detected only a few times. This sequence joins TRBV7-2 and TRBJ2-3; 11 positions agree with TRBD2. CDR1 is SGHTA, CDR2 FQGNSA, per germline. The CDR3 length is 18 residues. V lost 1 base and J lost 0; bases outside the gene matches: 6. CDR3 DNA sequence: TGTGCCAGCAGCTTAGTGGCTAGCGGGAGGACTAGCACAGATACGCAGTATTTT. The encoded protein is CASSLVASGRTSTDTQYF.

Concerning this clonotype itself: One base away lies a much larger clone, so this may be a sequencing read error. V is TRBV7-9 and J is TRBJ2-7; 8 bases line up with TRBD1. The CDR3 has 13 residues. CDR1 SEHNR and CDR2 FQNEAQ come from the germline V gene (reference sequence). The V segment lost 4 bases and the J segment 6 bases; nucleotides outside the gene matches: 5. The DNA of the CDR3 is TGTGCCAGCAGCTCACGGCAGGGGGCCGAGCAGTACTTC. It specifies CASSSRQGAEQYF.

This clonotype has ten or more counts. The V call is TRBV6-1, the J call TRBJ1-3; D gene uncertain. There are 13 residues in the CDR3. CDR1 is MNHNS, CDR2 SASEGT, per germline. Between the trimmed V and J ends, which lost 9 bases and 9 bases, there was a span of 18 bases. The DNA for the CDR3 is TGTGCCAGTTGGAGGGTAGGAACGGCCACCATATATTTT. Translation: CASWRVGTATIYF.

By share, this clonotype ranks as medium-sized (0.01 to 0.1%). The V call is TRBV6-1, the J call TRBJ1-2; TRBD1 agrees at 9 bases. The CDR3 is made up of 14 amino acids. Trimming removed 6 bases from V and 4 bases from J; junction bases left unmatched: 6. CDR1 MNHNS and CDR2 SASEGT come from the germline V gene. CDR3 in amino acids: CASRQGQGSYGYTF. The CDR3 region has the DNA TGTGCCAGCAGACAGGGACAGGGTTCCTATGGCTACACCTTC.

Notes on this clonotype: Since a much larger clone is just one base distant, this may be a read error. The rearrangement uses TRBV7-9 and TRBJ1-3, with no clear D. V gave up 1 base and J gave up 8 bases, with 6 bases separating them. From germline, CDR1 is SEHNR and CDR2 FQNEAQ (reference sequence). The CDR3 loop spans 12 amino acids. CDR3 sequence (DNA): TGTGCCAGCAGCTTAGGCGGAGACACCATATATTTT. Translating gives CASSLGGDTIYF. Combining the CDR3 with reference TRBV7-9 and TRBJ1-3 gives the whole variable domain DTGVSQNPRHKITKRGQNVTFRCDPISEHNRLYWYRQTLGQGPEFLTYFQNEAQLEKSRLLSDRFSAERPKGSFSTLEIQRTEQGDSAMYLCASSLGGDTIYFGEGSWLTVV.

The chain has TRBV5-8 and TRBJ2-7; D remains unclear. The CDR3 loop spans 12 amino acids. Trimming cost V 4 bases and J 3 bases, with 8 bases left between them. Germline CDR1 reads SGHTS; CDR2 reads YDEGEE. DNA for the CDR3: TGTGCCAGCAGCCCAGAAATCTACGAGCAGTACTTC. This encodes CASSPEIYEQYF.

The chain couples TRBV3-1 to TRBJ1-1; 7 bases fit TRBD1. The J segment lost 1 base and the V segment lost 5 bases, leaving 4 bases of the junction unmatched. The CDR3 runs to 14 residues. Germline V gene sequence: CDR1 LGHDT, CDR2 YNNKEL (reference sequence). The CDR3 DNA reads as TGTGCCAGCAGCACCCGACAGGGGAACACTGAAGCTTTCTTT. This codes for CASSTRQGNTEAFF. Filled out from reference TRBV3-1 and TRBJ1-1, the complete variable domain reads DTAVSQTPKYLVTQMGNDKSIKCEQNLGHDTMYWYKQDSKKFLKIMFSYNNKELIINETVPNRFSPKSPDKAHLNLHINSLELGDSAVYFCASSTRQGNTEAFFGQGTRLTVV.

This chain connects TRBV2 to TRBJ1-2, with 9 bases aligning to TRBD1. The CDR3 extends over 14 amino acids. With V trimmed by 6 bases and J by 1 base, 3 bases remained unmatched. The V gene's germline CDR1 is SNHLY and CDR2 FYNNEI. The CDR3 sequence is CASRRTGVNYGYTF. The CDR3 nucleotides read TGTGCCAGCAGGAGGACAGGGGTTAACTATGGCTACACCTTC. The complete variable domain, with remaining parts taken from reference TRBV2 and TRBJ1-2, reads EPEVTQTPSHQVTQMGQEVILRCVPISNHLYFYWYRQILGQKVEFLVSFYNNEISEKSEIFDDQFSVERPDGSNFTLKIRSTKLEDSAMYFCASRRTGVNYGYTFGSGTRLTVV.

As to this clonotype: A read error may be the cause here, since a much bigger clone is one base away. The chain employs TRBV6-2 or TRBV6-3 and TRBJ2-7; TRBD2 matches at 11 bases. This CDR3 region has 14 residues. Looked up from germline, CDR1 is MNHEY and CDR2 is SVGEGT. The J segment lost 3 bases and the V segment lost 11 bases, leaving 9 bases of the junction unmatched. Here the CDR3 DNA reads TGTGCCGGCACGGATGGGACTAGCGGCTACGAGCAGTACTTC. Translation: CAGTDGTSGYEQYF.

This chain uses TRBV9 with TRBJ2-1, with 8 bases matching TRBD1. V lost 1 base to trimming and J lost 0 bases; unmatched junction nucleotides: 0. Germline V gene sequence: CDR1 SGDLS, CDR2 YYNGEE. The CDR3 consists of 15 residues. The DNA of the CDR3 is TGTGCCAGCAGCGTAACAGGGGGCTCCTACAATGAGCAGTTCTTC. Its protein is CASSVTGGSYNEQFF.

The CDR3 region is CASGALTRNTGELFF. The CDR3 DNA follows: TGCGCCAGCGGAGCCTTGACAAGAAACACCGGGGAGCTGTTTTTT. The genes are TRBV5-1 and TRBJ2-2; D gene uncertain. Germline-derived CDR1 and CDR2 are SGHRS and YFSETQ. This CDR3 has 15 residues. V was cut by 7 bases and J by 2 bases, with 15 bases left in between.

This clonotype has a single count. The V and J genes are TRBV5-6 and TRBJ1-5, with a weak D call TRBD1 (5 bases). The ends were cut back, 3 bases at V and 0 bases at J, with 13 bases in the middle. Germline V lookup: CDR1 SGHDT, CDR2 YYEEEE. This CDR3 has 16 residues. In DNA form, the CDR3 reads TGTGCCAGCAGCTCTCAGGGAGTTCCTAGCAATCAGCCCCAGCATTTT. Its translation: CASSSQGVPSNQPQHF.

This clonotype was detected many times. The chain employs TRBV6-1 and TRBJ1-1, with TRBD1 identical over 8 bases. CDR1 is MNHNS and CDR2 is SASEGT in the germline V gene. J lost 2 bases, V lost 7 bases, and 3 bases had no gene match. This CDR3 contains 13 residues. The CDR3 nucleotides are TGTGCCAGCAATGGACAGGGAAACACTGAAGCTTTCTTT. Its translation: CASNGQGNTEAFF.